The 31 T cell receptor beta chains reported below all come from one sample, sequenced in a study of blood T cell repertoires in COVID-19 (dated by TCRdb to between 2020 and 2021). The receptor library was made with the immunoSEQ multiplex PCR assay. Entries here come from immuneACCESS through TCRdb and include only in-frame sequences with V and J called. Some clones fail to appear in such tables; in the studies checked, an unresolved V gene covers under half of the shortfall, and the cause of the remainder is unknown. The sample includes tens of thousands of clones, with 84% observed a single time. 1.5% to 2% of the sample goes to the ten largest clones. Sample: peripheral blood. The receptors were sampled from a man in his fifties with acute or convalescent COVID-19.

This sequence joins TRBV28 and TRBJ1-1; maybe TRBD1 (6 bases). The V gene lost 1 base and the J gene lost 10 bases, with 16 bases spanning the gap. The CDR3 runs to 14 residues. Per the germline V gene, CDR1 is MDHEN and CDR2 is SYDVKM. The DNA for the CDR3 is TGTGCCAGCAGTTTATTAGGGGGGGGCAGGGGAGCTTTCTTT. Translated: CASSLLGGGRGAFF.

The chain recombines TRBV7-7 with TRBJ1-2, with 9 nucleotides matching TRBD1. J gave up 7 bases and V 10 bases, and 7 bases lay outside the gene matches. CDR3 length: 12 residues. CDR1 is SSHAT, CDR2 FNYEAQ, per germline (reference sequence). The CDR3 region has the DNA TGTGCCAAGGGACAGGGATTTTCTGGCTACACCTTC. Translation: CAKGQGFSGYTF.

The V call is TRBV7-9, the J call TRBJ2-4; 14 bases fit TRBD2. This CDR3 spans 19 amino acids. Germline CDR1 and CDR2: SEHNR and FQNEAQ (reference sequence). The ends lost 4 bases at V and 0 bases at J; junction bases unmatched: 8. CDR3 amino acids: CASSYPGLAGVLAKNIQYF. The CDR3 DNA sequence: TGTGCCAGCAGCTACCCGGGACTAGCGGGGGTTCTAGCCAAAAACATTCAGTACTTC. The whole variable domain, filled in from reference TRBV7-9 and TRBJ2-4, reads DTGVSQNPRHKITKRGQNVTFRCDPISEHNRLYWYRQTLGQGPEFLTYFQNEAQLEKSRLLSDRFSAERPKGSFSTLEIQRTEQGDSAMYLCASSYPGLAGVLAKNIQYFGAGTRLSVL.

The gene calls are TRBV19 and TRBJ1-2, with 10 bases fitting TRBD1. Germline V gene sequence: CDR1 LNHDA, CDR2 SQIVND (reference sequence). J gave up 4 bases and V 7 bases, and 9 bases lay outside the gene matches. The CDR3 has 15 residues. Written as DNA, the CDR3 is TGTGCCAGTATCGACCGGGACAGGGGCCCCTATGGCTACACCTTC. Its protein is CASIDRDRGPYGYTF. The full variable domain, with the rest looked up from reference TRBV19 and TRBJ1-2, is DGGITQSPKYLFRKEGQNVTLSCEQNLNHDAMYWYRQDPGQGLRLIYYSQIVNDFQKGDIAEGYSVSREKKESFPLTVTSAQKNPTAFYLCASIDRDRGPYGYTFGSGTRLTVV.

The chain is built from TRBV7-9 and TRBJ1-6; 8 positions agree with TRBD1. Germline V CDR1 and CDR2: SEHNR, FQNEAQ (reference sequence). CDR3 length: 16 residues. Germline trimming cut 7 bases from V and 5 bases from J; bases unmatched to any gene: 10. The CDR3 nucleotides are TGTGCCAGCACCCAAATGTTGACAGGGGATAATTCACCCCTCCACTTT. Translated: CASTQMLTGDNSPLHF.

The chain combines TRBV24-1 with TRBJ2-1; TRBD2 aligns across 8 bases. Germline V gives CDR1 KGHDR, CDR2 SFDVKD. The CDR3 contains 16 residues. After removal of 3 bases from V and 0 bases from J, the junction contained 3 bases not matched to a gene. The CDR3 loop is CATSDVAGSSYNEQFF. In DNA form, the CDR3 reads TGTGCCACCAGTGATGTAGCGGGAAGCTCCTACAATGAGCAGTTCTTC.

V and J are TRBV4-2 and TRBJ2-7; 8 positions agree with TRBD1. Trimming removed 4 bases from V and 3 bases from J; junction bases left unmatched: 17. The CDR3 sequence is 18 residues long. CDR1 and CDR2 from the germline V gene are LGHNA and YNFKEQ. The CDR3 protein is CASSLNLAHAGGFYEQYF. In nucleotides, the CDR3 is TGTGCCAGCAGCCTCAACTTGGCCCACGCAGGGGGCTTCTACGAGCAGTACTTC.

This rearrangement joins TRBV29-1 to TRBJ2-7, with 10 bases fitting TRBD2. V was clipped by 1 base and J by 1 base; unmatched bases: 4. The length of the CDR3 is 15 residues. Germline loops: CDR1 SQVTM, CDR2 ANQGSEA. The CDR3 is CSVEGLAGVSYEQYF. Here the CDR3 DNA reads TGCAGCGTTGAAGGTCTAGCGGGGGTGTCCTACGAGCAGTACTTC.

This clone occurred a few times. The chain couples TRBV27 to TRBJ2-6; D remains unclear. CDR1 and CDR2 (germline): MNHEY, SMNVEV (reference sequence). V shed 5 bases and J shed 2 bases, with 16 bases lying between them. The CDR3 is made up of 17 amino acids. Written as DNA, the CDR3 is TGTGCCAGCAGTATATACCAGGCAGGCCCTGGGGCCAACGTCCTGACTTTC. This codes for CASSIYQAGPGANVLTF. Full variable domain (rest looked up from reference TRBV27 and TRBJ2-6): EAQVTQNPRYLITVTGKKLTVTCSQNMNHEYMSWYRQDPGLGLRQIYYSMNVEVTDKGDVPEGYKVSRKEKRNFPLILESPSPNQTSLYFCASSIYQAGPGANVLTFGAGSRLTVL.

This clone was observed once. This chain connects TRBV10-3 to TRBJ1-2, with D possibly TRBD1 on 6 matching bases. V lost 8 bases and J lost 2, with 12 bases in between. The germline V gene has CDR1 ENHRY and CDR2 SYGVKD. The CDR3 sequence is 13 residues long. The CDR3 sequence: CAILGARNYGYTF. As DNA, the CDR3 is TGTGCCATCCTGGGGGCCAGGAACTATGGCTACACCTTC.

CDR3 nucleotides: TGTGCCAGCAGCTCGTCGACAGGGTCCTATAATTCACCCCTCCACTTT. This gives the protein CASSSSTGSYNSPLHF. The rearrangement links TRBV7-9 to TRBJ1-6, with 7 bases aligning to TRBD1. This CDR3 contains 16 residues. With V trimmed by 4 bases and J by 1 base, 4 bases remained unmatched. Per germline, CDR1 SEHNR and CDR2 FQNEAQ (reference sequence).

The sample holds a few counts of this clone. J is TRBJ2-1 and V is TRBV3-1 (or the pseudogene TRBV3-2), with 11 bases lining up with TRBD2. The CDR3 contains 16 residues. Germline CDR1 and CDR2: LGHDT and YNNKEL (reference sequence). Losses at the gene ends were 1 base for V and 6 bases for J; bases not matched to a gene: 5. The CDR3 loop reads CASSQVETSGSNEQFF. The CDR3 DNA is TGTGCCAGCAGCCAAGTAGAAACTAGCGGGAGCAATGAGCAGTTCTTC.

This chain uses TRBV7-2 with TRBJ1-2; D is ambiguous. The V end was cut by 6 bases, the J end by 2 bases, with 7 bases between. CDR3 length: 12 residues. Per the germline V gene, CDR1 is SGHTA and CDR2 is FQGNSA. The CDR3 sequence is CASRGANYGYTF. The CDR3 DNA is TGTGCCAGCAGGGGCGCGAACTATGGCTACACCTTC.

This clone was seen just once. The genes are TRBV28 and TRBJ1-3; TRBD1 agrees at 7 bases. The CDR3 loop spans 17 amino acids. Germline assignment: CDR1 MDHEN and CDR2 SYDVKM. Losses at the gene ends were 4 bases for V and 2 bases for J; bases not matched to a gene: 11. The CDR3, as DNA: TGTGCCAGCAGTTCCTCGGACAGGCGTTACGCTGGAAACACCATATATTTT. It is translated as CASSSSDRRYAGNTIYF.

J is TRBJ2-1 and V is TRBV7-6; TRBD2 aligns across 7 bases. The length of the CDR3 is 17 residues. Per the germline V gene, CDR1 is SGHVS and CDR2 is FNYEAQ. Losses at the gene ends were 2 bases for V and 1 base for J; bases not matched to a gene: 8. The CDR3 protein is CASSLSGATFSYNEQFF. DNA of the CDR3: TGTGCCAGCAGCTTAAGCGGGGCTACATTTTCCTACAATGAGCAGTTCTTC. Full variable domain (remainder filled in from reference TRBV7-6 and TRBJ2-1): GAGVSQSPRYKVTKRGQDVALRCDPISGHVSLYWYRQALGQGPEFLTYFNYEAQQDKSGLPNDRFSAERPEGSISTLTIQRTEQRDSAMYRCASSLSGATFSYNEQFFGPGTRLTVL.

V gene TRBV7-6 combines with J gene TRBJ2-1; 10 nucleotides align to TRBD2. Germline V gene sequence: CDR1 SGHVS, CDR2 FNYEAQ. Losses at the gene ends were 5 bases for V and 7 bases for J; bases not matched to a gene: 5. The length of the CDR3 is 14 residues. The CDR3 region is CASSHPLAGNEQFF. Written as DNA, the CDR3 is TGTGCCAGCAGCCATCCACTAGCGGGAAATGAGCAGTTCTTC.

The V and J genes are TRBV29-1 and TRBJ1-1; a possible D gene is TRBD1 (6 bases). With 5 bases removed from V and 4 bases from J, the gap between germline ends came to 14 bases. From germline, CDR1 is SQVTM and CDR2 ANQGSEA. The CDR3 length is 13 residues. CDR3 sequence (DNA): TGCAGCGTTAACAGGGCCCTGAGCACTGAAGCTTTCTTT. It specifies CSVNRALSTEAFF.

This clone was found once. This chain links TRBV5-1 with TRBJ1-2, with 9 nucleotides matching TRBD1. The length of the CDR3 is 15 residues. CDR1 and CDR2 (germline): SGHRS, YFSETQ. V was pared by 3 bases and J by 2 bases, with 5 bases of the junction left unmatched. CDR3 coding DNA: TGCGCCAGCAGCTGGGGACAGGGCCAAAACTATGGCTACACCTTC. Translated, it gives CASSWGQGQNYGYTF.

The gene calls are TRBV3-1 (or the pseudogene TRBV3-2) and TRBJ1-2; no definite D call. The CDR3 extends over 14 amino acids. Germline V CDR1 and CDR2: LGHDT, YNNKEL (reference sequence). Trimming shortened V by 3 bases and J by 10 bases, and 18 bases separated the two germline ends. DNA for the CDR3: TGTGCCAGCAGCCACCAGAGAGACCTCGGGTACTACACCTTC. Translation gives CASSHQRDLGYYTF.

This chain links TRBV5-1 with TRBJ2-2; tentatively, D is TRBD2 (6 bases). Germline CDR1 SGHRS, CDR2 YFSETQ. The germline V and J ends were trimmed by 0 bases and 5 bases, with 11 bases remaining between them. This CDR3 is built from 15 residues. The CDR3 reads CASSLEPAGTGELFF. The CDR3 coding sequence is TGCGCCAGCAGCTTGGAACCCGCGGGGACCGGGGAGCTGTTTTTT.

This sequence joins TRBV6-2 or TRBV6-3 and TRBJ1-1; D is possibly TRBD1 (6 bases). The V gene lost 5 bases and the J gene lost 2 bases, with 21 bases spanning the gap. Germline V CDR1 and CDR2: MNHEY, SVGEGT. CDR3 length: 17 amino acids. For the CDR3, the DNA is TGTGCCAGCAGTCCGCTGACCCAGGGGCCGCCTAACACTGAAGCTTTCTTT. Protein: CASSPLTQGPPNTEAFF.

This rearrangement joins TRBV24-1 to TRBJ2-5; possibly TRBD2 for D (7 bases). CDR1 is KGHDR and CDR2 is SFDVKD in the germline V gene. V was shortened by 6 bases and J by 3 bases, with 16 bases between the two germline ends. This CDR3 comprises 15 residues. CDR3 sequence reads: CATSRGGAGEETQYF. CDR3 nucleotides: TGTGCCACCAGTCGAGGGGGGGCGGGGGAAGAGACCCAGTACTTC.

The gene calls are TRBV19 and TRBJ1-5, with 7 bases aligning to TRBD1. The CDR3 is made up of 13 amino acids. V dropped 10 bases and J dropped 4; count of bases not matched to a gene: 7. Germline loops: CDR1 LNHDA, CDR2 SQIVND (reference sequence). This CDR3 is CATGDRTNQPQHF. The CDR3 DNA is TGTGCCACCGGGGACAGAACAAATCAGCCCCAGCATTTT.

This chain connects TRBV9 to TRBJ2-3; 8 bases are a match to TRBD2. V dropped 0 bases and J dropped 2; count of bases not matched to a gene: 5. The CDR3 has 16 residues. The V gene's germline CDR1 is SGDLS and CDR2 YYNGEE. The CDR3 reads CASSVESGGVTDTQYF. The CDR3 DNA is TGTGCCAGCAGCGTAGAGAGCGGGGGTGTCACAGATACGCAGTATTTT.

This chain joins TRBV5-1 and TRBJ2-1; maybe TRBD1 (6 bases). Trimming removed 3 bases from V and 7 bases from J, with 17 bases in between. The CDR3 sequence is 15 residues long. Germline CDR1 SGHRS, CDR2 YFSETQ. The CDR3 DNA reads TGCGCCAGCAGCTATACAGGGCTTTCTCCAAATGAGCAGTTCTTC. Its protein product is CASSYTGLSPNEQFF.

The chain recombines TRBV19 with TRBJ2-3; D ambiguous. Trimming removed 3 bases at V and 4 bases at J, with 8 bases between. CDR1 and CDR2 from the germline V gene are LNHDA and SQIVND (reference sequence). CDR3 length: 13 amino acids. The CDR3 region is CASSILGADTQYF. The CDR3 nucleotides are TGTGCCAGTAGTATTCTGGGCGCAGATACGCAGTATTTT.

The genes are TRBV30 and TRBJ1-2; unclear D gene. V was cut by 3 bases and J by 0 bases, with 17 bases left in between. There are 16 residues in the CDR3. Germline CDR1 is GTSNPN and CDR2 is SVGIG (reference sequence). The DNA of the CDR3 is TGTGCCTGGAGGCTATTGGGCTCTAAAGCTAACTATGGCTACACCTTC. Its protein is CAWRLLGSKANYGYTF.

The J gene is TRBJ1-5, the V gene TRBV28; TRBD1 matches at 11 bases. Germline assignment: CDR1 MDHEN and CDR2 SYDVKM. J gave up 6 bases and V 5 bases, and 6 bases lay outside the gene matches. The CDR3 is 15 amino acids. The CDR3 nucleotides are TGTGCCAGCAGTCTGGGGGGGACAGGGGGTCAGCCCCAGCATTTT. As protein: CASSLGGTGGQPQHF.

The gene calls are TRBV4-1 and TRBJ1-5; D not certain. This CDR3 region has 17 residues. With 1 base removed from V and 3 bases from J, the gap between germline ends came to 16 bases. Germline V gives CDR1 MGHRA, CDR2 YSYEKL. CDR3 DNA sequence: TGCGCCAGCAGCCAAGGGTATGCTCGAGGGAACAATCAGCCCCAGCATTTT. The encoded protein is CASSQGYARGNNQPQHF.

This clone came up once. The rearrangement uses TRBV19 and TRBJ1-6; D is perhaps TRBD1 (6 bases). CDR1 LNHDA and CDR2 SQIVND come from the germline V gene (reference sequence). The V end lost 7 bases, the J end lost 10 bases, and 14 bases lay between the germline ends. This CDR3 comprises 13 residues. The DNA for the CDR3 is TGTGCCAGTACATACAGGGTTGGGTCACCCCTCCACTTT. As protein: CASTYRVGSPLHF.

The chain carries TRBV27 and TRBJ2-5; possible D gene TRBD2, 5 bases. Looked up from germline, CDR1 is MNHEY and CDR2 is SMNVEV (reference sequence). This CDR3 comprises 16 residues. V lost 1 base, J lost 1 base, and 13 bases lay in between. The CDR3 here is CASSLYEGSTQETQYF. In DNA form, the CDR3 reads TGTGCCAGCAGTTTATATGAGGGATCTACCCAAGAGACCCAGTACTTC.